The clone carrying this T cell receptor beta chain was observed once. Allocation to cohorts depended on clinical history reported by the participants. The data derive from a study of blood T cell repertoires in COVID-19. Study summary: The origin of the acute and convalescent COVID-19 samples was the United States, Italy and Spain. In each case, the material was cDNA or gDNA derived from T cells, B-cell-depleted T cells, or PBMCs.

The V gene's germline CDR1 is SEHNR and CDR2 FQNEAQ (reference sequence). There are 12 residues in the CDR3. The V end lost 2 bases, the J end lost 2 bases, and 2 bases lay between the germline ends. Per the original methods: Scientists estimated how many nucleated cells there were by amplifying reference gene primers. Assay used: immunoSEQ multiplex PCR; TCRdb lists only in-frame clones, some missing. For V, J and clone size, that table is used; D and trimming come from the DNA. Of some 270,000 clones in the sample, roughly 85% were seen once. This TCR was recovered from a woman aged 45-65 years with acute COVID-19. The V and J genes are TRBV7-9 and TRBJ2-3; D is ambiguous. The specimen was PBMCs or T cells enriched from blood (not recorded which). The CDR3 is CASSLHTDTQYF. Written as DNA, the CDR3 is TGTGCCAGCAGCTTACACACAGATACGCAGTATTTT.